Listed below are T cell receptor beta chains from one sample, sequenced in a study of human T cells and chemical hapten exposure. One entry per CDR3 protein results from TCRdb running MiXCR on the RACE reads. The sample records 60,000 to 70,000 distinct CDR3 sequences, approximately 10% being singletons. The sample in question was whole blood, obtained in connection with sensitization to the hapten diphenylcyclopropenone (DPC). Receptors were obtained from a woman aged 50 to 60 with alopecia areata. Some clones in this sample may be carry-over from other donors' samples. Both conserved end residues are part of each CDR3. The D gene is left open where the match is weak. Some rows mark clone size as missing; the rest say once, few, many or name a class of expanded clone.

>TRBV20-1|-|TRBD1|TRBJ2-2
TGCAGTGCTAGAGAGGACAGGGCATACACCGGGGAGCTGTTTTTT
CSAREDRAYTGELFF
>TRBV7-3|many|-|TRBJ2-6
TGTGCCAGCAGCCCCGAGCTGGTTGCTGGGGCCAACGTCCTGACTTTC
CASSPELVAGANVLTF
>TRBV5-1|many|-|TRBJ1-1
TGCGCCAGCAGAGCCGCGACGGTAATGAACACTGAAGCTTTCTTT
CASRAATVMNTEAFF
>TRBV27|few|-|TRBJ2-5
-
CACSAGLQETQYF
>TRBV6-6|-|-|TRBJ1-6
TGTGCCAGCAGTTACTCAGCGAAGGACTCCTATAATTCACCCCTCCACTTT
CASSYSAKDSYNSPLHF
>TRBV29-1|many|-|TRBJ1-1
TGCAGCGCACAACTGGGGGACACTGAAGCTTTCTTT
CSAQLGDTEAFF
>TRBV6-5|many|-|TRBJ1-5
TGTGCCAGCAGTTCCGTGGCAGGGAGGCAGCCCCAGCATTTT
CASSSVAGRQPQHF
>TRBV19|few|-|TRBJ1-4
TGTGCCAGTAAAACGGGGATAACGGGTAATGAAAAACTGTTTTTT
CASKTGITGNEKLFF
>TRBV7-7|many|-|TRBJ1-1
TGTGCTAGCAGCTTAGTGCAGAACACTGAAGCTTTCTTT
CASSLVQNTEAFF
>TRBV7-2|many|TRBD2|TRBJ2-3
TGTGCCAGCAGCTTTTTACTAGCGGGGGGGCGGTCAGATACGCAGTATTTT
CASSFLLAGGRSDTQYF
>TRBV28|-|-|TRBJ2-3
TGTGCGGTAGGAGATACGCAGTATTTT
CAVGDTQYF